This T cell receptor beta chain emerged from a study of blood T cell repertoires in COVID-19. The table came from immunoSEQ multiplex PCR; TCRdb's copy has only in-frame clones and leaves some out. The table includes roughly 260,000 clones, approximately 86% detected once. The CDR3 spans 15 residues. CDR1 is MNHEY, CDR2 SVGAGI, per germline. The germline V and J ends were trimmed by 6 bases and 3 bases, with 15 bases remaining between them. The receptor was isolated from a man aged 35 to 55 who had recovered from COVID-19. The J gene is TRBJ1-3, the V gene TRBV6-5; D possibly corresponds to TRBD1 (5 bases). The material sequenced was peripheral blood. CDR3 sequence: CASSPGKFSGNTIYF. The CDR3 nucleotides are TGTGCCAGCAGCCCAGGGAAGTTTAGTGGAAACACCATATATTTT.